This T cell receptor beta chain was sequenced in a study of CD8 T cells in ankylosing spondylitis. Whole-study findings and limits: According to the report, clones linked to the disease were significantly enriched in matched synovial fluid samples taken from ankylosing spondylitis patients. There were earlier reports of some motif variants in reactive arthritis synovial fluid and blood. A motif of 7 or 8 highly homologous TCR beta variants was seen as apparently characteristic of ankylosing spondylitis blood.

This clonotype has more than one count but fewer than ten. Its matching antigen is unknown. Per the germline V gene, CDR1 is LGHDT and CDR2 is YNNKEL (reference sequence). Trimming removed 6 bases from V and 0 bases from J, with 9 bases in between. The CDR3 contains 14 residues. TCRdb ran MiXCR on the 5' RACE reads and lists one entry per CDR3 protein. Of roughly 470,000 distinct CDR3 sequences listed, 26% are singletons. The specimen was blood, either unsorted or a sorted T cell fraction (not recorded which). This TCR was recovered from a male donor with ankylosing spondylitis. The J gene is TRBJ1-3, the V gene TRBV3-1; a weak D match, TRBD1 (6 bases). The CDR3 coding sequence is TGTGCCAGCAGACTACAGGGCTCTGGAAACACCATATATTTT. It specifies CASRLQGSGNTIYF.